The rows below give T cell receptor beta chains drawn from one sample of a study of T cell responses to AZD1222 COVID-19 vaccine. Repertoires were generated with immunoSEQ multiplex PCR, while TCRdb's copy carries only in-frame clones and drops some. The sample holds under 95,000 clones, approximately 89% seen once. The sample here was peripheral blood, taken on day 0 of AZD1222 vaccination. These receptors came from an adult in good health. The CDR3 runs from the conserved cysteine through the conserved F or W. D genes are given only for firm matches. Clone size is stated in some rows and not others, as once, few, many or a class when expanded.

TRBJ2-7 TRBV2 NA NA TGTGCCAGCAGCGCGGACAGCTACGAGCAGTACTTC CASSADSYEQYF
TRBJ2-3 TRBV27 TRBD1 NA TGTGCCAGCAGACCACAGGGGACAGATACGCAGTATTTT CASRPQGTDTQYF
TRBJ1-5 TRBV12-3/TRBV12-4 TRBD1 NA TGTGCCAGCAGTTTTGAGGGGGCGAAGCCCCAGCATTTT CASSFEGAKPQHF
TRBJ2-7 TRBV28 TRBD1 NA TGTGCCAGCAGTTCGTACAGGGGGACCTACGAGCAGTACTTC CASSSYRGTYEQYF
TRBJ2-7 TRBV3-1/TRBV3-2 NA NA TGTGCCAGCAGCCTAAGAGGGAGGCAGGAGAGCTACGAGCAGTACTTC CASSLRGRQESYEQYF
TRBJ2-7 TRBV28 TRBD2 NA TGTGCCAGCAGTCCGGCCCAGGGCGGGAGGACCTACGAGCAGTACTTC CASSPAQGGRTYEQYF
TRBJ1-2 TRBV18 NA NA TGTGCCAGCTCACCACGTGTGAACTATGGCTACACCTTC CASSPRVNYGYTF
TRBJ1-2 TRBV12-3/TRBV12-4 NA NA TGTGCCAGCAGTTTGGGGGGTTGGGATGGCTACACCTTC CASSLGGWDGYTF
TRBJ1-1 TRBV3-1/TRBV3-2 NA NA TGTGCCAGCAGCCGGGGACCGTCTGAAGCTTTCTTT CASSRGPSEAFF
TRBJ1-5 TRBV28 NA NA TGTGCCAGCAGCTCCGACAGGTTGAATCAGCCCCAGCATTTT CASSSDRLNQPQHF
TRBJ2-1 TRBV10-3 TRBD2 medium-sized TGTGCCATCAGTGTCCGGGATCTGGGGACTAGCGGGAATGATGAGCAGTTCTTC CAISVRDLGTSGNDEQFF
TRBJ2-6 TRBV29-1 NA NA TGCAGCGTTGCAGCTTCTGGGGCCAACGTCCTGACTTTC CSVAASGANVLTF
TRBJ1-2 TRBV18 TRBD1 once TGTGCCAGCTCACCCTCGGGACAGTCGGTTGGCTACACCTTC CASSPSGQSVGYTF
TRBJ2-1 TRBV7-9 TRBD2 NA TGTGCCAGCAGCCGTAGCGGGAAAGACTACAATGAGCAGTTCTTC CASSRSGKDYNEQFF
TRBJ2-3 TRBV6-5 NA NA TGTGCCAGCTCTCCCGCGCCTAGCACAGATACGCAGTATTTT CASSPAPSTDTQYF
TRBJ1-2 TRBV2 NA NA TGTGCCAGCAGTGAGTCACTTCGGGGCTACACCTTC CASSESLRGYTF
TRBJ1-3 TRBV12-5 NA NA TGTGCTAGTGGCCCTCCCGGGACAACTGGAAACACCATATATTTT CASGPPGTTGNTIYF
TRBJ1-1 TRBV3-1/TRBV3-2 TRBD1 NA TGTGCCAGCAGCCCGGGACAGGGAGGGATAGCTTTCTTT CASSPGQGGIAFF
TRBJ2-3 TRBV4-2 NA NA TGTGCCAGCAGCCAAGACCTCGCTCTCGCAGATACGCAGTATTTT CASSQDLALADTQYF
TRBJ1-2 TRBV28 NA NA TGTGCCAGCAGTTACGACAGACCTTATGGCTACACCTTC CASSYDRPYGYTF
TRBJ1-2 TRBV14 TRBD1 NA TGTGCCAGCAGCGTCCGGGCCAGGGGGGAGGACTATGGCTACACCTTC CASSVRARGEDYGYTF
TRBJ1-2 TRBV28 NA NA TGTGCCAGCAGTTCGGGAACAAGAATCTATGGCTACACCTTC CASSSGTRIYGYTF
TRBJ2-5 TRBV5-6 TRBD2 NA TGTGCCAGCAGCCGAACCCTCAAAGAACTAGCGGGCCTAGAGACCCAGTACTTC CASSRTLKELAGLETQYF
TRBJ2-6 TRBV7-9 NA NA TGTGCCAGCAAGCCAATCATGTCAGGGGTTTATTCTGGGGCCAACGTCCTGACTTTC CASKPIMSGVYSGANVLTF
TRBJ1-4 TRBV12-5 NA NA TGTGCTAGTGGTTTGGTAATTGGGGCAACTAATGAAAAACTGTTTTTT CASGLVIGATNEKLFF
TRBJ2-6 TRBV5-1 TRBD1 NA TGCGCCAGCAGCTCGGGTCTAGGACAGGGTTCTTCTGGGGCCAACGTCCTGACTTTC CASSSGLGQGSSGANVLTF
TRBJ2-7 TRBV19 NA NA TGTGCCAGTAGTAAGGGCAGGGTTTTGGACGAGCAGTACTTC CASSKGRVLDEQYF
TRBJ2-2 TRBV18 NA once TGTGCCAGCTCACCAATTGGGTTCGCGAACACCGGGGAGCTGTTTTTT CASSPIGFANTGELFF